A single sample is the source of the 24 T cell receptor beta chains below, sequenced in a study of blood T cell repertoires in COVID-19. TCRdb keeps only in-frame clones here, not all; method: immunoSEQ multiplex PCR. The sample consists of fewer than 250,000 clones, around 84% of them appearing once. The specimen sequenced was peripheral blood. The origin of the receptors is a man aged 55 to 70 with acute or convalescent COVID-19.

CDR3 sequence reads: CASSRDRGSVNEQFF. The CDR3 DNA sequence: TGTGCCAGCAGCCGGGACAGGGGCTCCGTCAATGAGCAGTTCTTC. The chain uses TRBV7-8 and TRBJ2-1, with 10 bases lining up with TRBD1. Trimming removed 5 bases from V and 6 bases from J; junction bases left unmatched: 7. The CDR3 consists of 15 residues. Germline V CDR1 and CDR2: SGHVS, FQNEAQ.

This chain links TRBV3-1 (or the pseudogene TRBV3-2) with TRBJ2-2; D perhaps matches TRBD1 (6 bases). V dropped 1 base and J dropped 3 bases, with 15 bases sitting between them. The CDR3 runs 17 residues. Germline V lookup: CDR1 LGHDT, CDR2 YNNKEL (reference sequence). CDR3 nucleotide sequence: TGTGCCAGCAGCCAAGGAGAAATGGCAGGGGACACCGGGGAGCTGTTTTTT. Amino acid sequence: CASSQGEMAGDTGELFF.

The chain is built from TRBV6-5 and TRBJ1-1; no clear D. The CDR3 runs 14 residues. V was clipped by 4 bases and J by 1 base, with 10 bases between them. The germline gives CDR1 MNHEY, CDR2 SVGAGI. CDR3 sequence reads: CASSSTDKNTEAFF. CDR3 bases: TGTGCCAGCAGTTCCACAGACAAGAACACTGAAGCTTTCTTT.

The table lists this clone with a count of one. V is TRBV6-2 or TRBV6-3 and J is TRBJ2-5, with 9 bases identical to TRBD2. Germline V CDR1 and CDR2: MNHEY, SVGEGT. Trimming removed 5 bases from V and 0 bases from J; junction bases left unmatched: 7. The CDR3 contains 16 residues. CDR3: CASSPGTSKYQETQYF. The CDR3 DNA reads TGTGCCAGCAGTCCCGGGACTAGCAAGTACCAAGAGACCCAGTACTTC.

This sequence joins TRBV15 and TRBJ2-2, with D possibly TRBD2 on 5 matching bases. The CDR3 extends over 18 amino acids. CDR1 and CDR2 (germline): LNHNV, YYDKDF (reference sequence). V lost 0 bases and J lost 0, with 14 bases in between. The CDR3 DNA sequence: TGTGCCACCAGCAGAGATATCGTGAGGGCCGCGAACACCGGGGAGCTGTTTTTT. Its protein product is CATSRDIVRAANTGELFF.

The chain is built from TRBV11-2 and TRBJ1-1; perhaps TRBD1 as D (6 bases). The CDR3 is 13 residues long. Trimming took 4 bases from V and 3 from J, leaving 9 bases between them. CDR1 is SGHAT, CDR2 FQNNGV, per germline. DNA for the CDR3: TGTGCCAGCAGCTGGGACACGGACACTGAAGCTTTCTTT. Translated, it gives CASSWDTDTEAFF.

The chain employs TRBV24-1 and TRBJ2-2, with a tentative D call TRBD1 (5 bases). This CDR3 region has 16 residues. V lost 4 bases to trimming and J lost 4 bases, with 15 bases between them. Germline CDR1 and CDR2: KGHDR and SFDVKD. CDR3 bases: TGTGCCACCAGTGAAACACAGGAAAGACTCACCGGGGAGCTGTTTTTT. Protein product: CATSETQERLTGELFF.

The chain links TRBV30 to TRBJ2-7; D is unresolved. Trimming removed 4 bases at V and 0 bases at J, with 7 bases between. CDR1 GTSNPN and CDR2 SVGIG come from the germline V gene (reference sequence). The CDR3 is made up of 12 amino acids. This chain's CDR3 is CAWKMSSYEQYF. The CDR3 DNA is TGTGCCTGGAAAATGAGCTCCTACGAGCAGTACTTC.

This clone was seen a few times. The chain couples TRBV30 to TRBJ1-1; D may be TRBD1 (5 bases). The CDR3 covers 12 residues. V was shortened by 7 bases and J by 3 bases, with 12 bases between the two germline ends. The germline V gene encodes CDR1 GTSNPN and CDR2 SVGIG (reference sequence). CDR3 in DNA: TGTGCCTATGCAGGGTGGGACACTGAAGCTTTCTTT. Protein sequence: CAYAGWDTEAFF. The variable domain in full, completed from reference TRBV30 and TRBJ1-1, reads SQTIHQWPATLVQPVGSPLSLECTVEGTSNPNLYWYRQAAGRGLQLLFYSVGIGQISSEVPQNLSASRPQDRQFILSSKKLLLSDSGFYLCAYAGWDTEAFFGQGTRLTVV.

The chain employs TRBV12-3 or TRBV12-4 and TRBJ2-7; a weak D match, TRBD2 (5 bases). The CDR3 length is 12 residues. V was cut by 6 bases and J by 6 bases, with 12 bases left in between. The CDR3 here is CASRPDSSEQYF. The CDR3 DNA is TGTGCCAGCAGGCCGGACTCGAGCGAGCAGTACTTC.

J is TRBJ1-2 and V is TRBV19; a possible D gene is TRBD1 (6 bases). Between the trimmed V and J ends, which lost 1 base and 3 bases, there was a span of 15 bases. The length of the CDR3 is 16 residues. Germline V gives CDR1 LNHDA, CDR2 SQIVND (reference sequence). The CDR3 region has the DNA TGTGCCAGTAGTATAGTTCAGGGGATATATGACTATGGCTACACCTTC. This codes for CASSIVQGIYDYGYTF. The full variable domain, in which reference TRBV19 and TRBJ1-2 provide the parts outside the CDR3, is DGGITQSPKYLFRKEGQNVTLSCEQNLNHDAMYWYRQDPGQGLRLIYYSQIVNDFQKGDIAEGYSVSREKKESFPLTVTSAQKNPTAFYLCASSIVQGIYDYGYTFGSGTRLTVV.

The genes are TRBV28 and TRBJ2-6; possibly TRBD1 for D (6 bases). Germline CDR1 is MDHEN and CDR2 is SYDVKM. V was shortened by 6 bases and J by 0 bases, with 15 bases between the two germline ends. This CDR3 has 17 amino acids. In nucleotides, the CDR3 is TGTGCCAGCAGGGGACACGCAAGCTACTCTGGGGCCAACGTCCTGACTTTC. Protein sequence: CASRGHASYSGANVLTF.

DNA for the CDR3: TGTGCCAGCAGCTTAGCGGGGACTAGCGGGGTTACCCCCGGGGAGCTGTTTTTT. It specifies CASSLAGTSGVTPGELFF. The chain links TRBV7-3 to TRBJ2-2; TRBD2 matches at 13 bases. J gave up 6 bases and V 2 bases, and 9 bases lay outside the gene matches. The CDR3 runs to 18 residues. CDR1 SGHTA and CDR2 FQGTGA come from the germline V gene.

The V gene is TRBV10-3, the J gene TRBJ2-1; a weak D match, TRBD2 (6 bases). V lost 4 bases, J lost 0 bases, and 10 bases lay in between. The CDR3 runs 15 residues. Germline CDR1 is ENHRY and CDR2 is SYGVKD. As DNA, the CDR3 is TGTGCCATCAGTGGGGACTCGTCCTCCTACAATGAGCAGTTCTTC. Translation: CAISGDSSSYNEQFF.

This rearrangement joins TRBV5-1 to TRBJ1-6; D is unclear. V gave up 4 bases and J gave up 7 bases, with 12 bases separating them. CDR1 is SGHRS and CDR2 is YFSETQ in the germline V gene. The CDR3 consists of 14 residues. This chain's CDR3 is CASSQRDVNSPLHF. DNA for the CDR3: TGCGCCAGCAGCCAGCGGGATGTCAATTCACCCCTCCACTTT.

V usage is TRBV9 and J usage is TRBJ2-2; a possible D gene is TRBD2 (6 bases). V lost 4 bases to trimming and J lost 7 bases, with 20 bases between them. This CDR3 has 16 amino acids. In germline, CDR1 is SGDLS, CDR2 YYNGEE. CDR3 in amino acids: CASSPRGKGLNGELFF. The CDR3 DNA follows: TGTGCCAGCAGCCCCCGCGGGAAGGGGCTTAACGGGGAGCTGTTTTTT.

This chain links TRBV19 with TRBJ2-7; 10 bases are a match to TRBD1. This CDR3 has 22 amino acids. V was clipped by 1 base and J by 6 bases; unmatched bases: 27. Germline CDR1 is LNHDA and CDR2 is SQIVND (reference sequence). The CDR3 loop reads CASSIGTLHRDRGRGPSLEQYF. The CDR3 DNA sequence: TGTGCCAGTAGTATAGGGACTTTGCACCGGGACAGGGGACGGGGGCCGTCTCTCGAGCAGTACTTC.

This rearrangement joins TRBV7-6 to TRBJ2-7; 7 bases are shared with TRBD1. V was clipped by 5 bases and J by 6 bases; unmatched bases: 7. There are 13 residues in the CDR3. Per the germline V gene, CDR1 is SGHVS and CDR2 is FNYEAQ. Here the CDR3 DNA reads TGTGCCAGCAGCAATAGGGACAGTCCCGAGCAGTACTTC. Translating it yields CASSNRDSPEQYF.

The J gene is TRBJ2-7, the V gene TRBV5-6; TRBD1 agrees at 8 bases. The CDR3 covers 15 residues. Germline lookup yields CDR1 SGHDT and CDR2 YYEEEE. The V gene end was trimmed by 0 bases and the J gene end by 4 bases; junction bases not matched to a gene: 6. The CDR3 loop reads CASSLAGQGAYEQYF. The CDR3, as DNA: TGTGCCAGCAGCTTGGCCGGGCAGGGGGCTTACGAGCAGTACTTC.

CDR3 sequence: CASNQRGAWEQYF. The CDR3 DNA follows: TGTGCCAGCAACCAACGGGGGGCTTGGGAGCAGTACTTC. The V call is TRBV7-2, the J call TRBJ2-7; a possible D gene is TRBD2 (7 bases). From germline, CDR1 is SGHTA and CDR2 FQGNSA. This CDR3 region has 13 residues. The V end lost 7 bases, the J end lost 7 bases, and 17 bases lay between the germline ends.

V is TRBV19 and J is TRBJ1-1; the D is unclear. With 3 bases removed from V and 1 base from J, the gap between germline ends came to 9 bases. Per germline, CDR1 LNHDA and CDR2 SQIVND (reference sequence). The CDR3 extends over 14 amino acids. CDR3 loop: CASSIRNGNTEAFF. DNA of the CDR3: TGTGCCAGTAGTATTAGAAACGGGAACACTGAAGCTTTCTTT. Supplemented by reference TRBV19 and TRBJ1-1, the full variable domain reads DGGITQSPKYLFRKEGQNVTLSCEQNLNHDAMYWYRQDPGQGLRLIYYSQIVNDFQKGDIAEGYSVSREKKESFPLTVTSAQKNPTAFYLCASSIRNGNTEAFFGQGTRLTVV.

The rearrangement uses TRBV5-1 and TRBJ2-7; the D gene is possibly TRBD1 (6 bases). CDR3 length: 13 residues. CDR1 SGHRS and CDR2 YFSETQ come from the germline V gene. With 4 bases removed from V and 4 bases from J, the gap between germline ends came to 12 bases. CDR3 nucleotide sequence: TGCGCCAGCAGCCCAGGGGCAACTTACGAGCAGTACTTC. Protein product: CASSPGATYEQYF.

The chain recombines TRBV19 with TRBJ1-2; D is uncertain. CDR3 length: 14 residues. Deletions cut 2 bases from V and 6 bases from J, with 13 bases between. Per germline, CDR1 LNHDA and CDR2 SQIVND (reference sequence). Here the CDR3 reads CASSISLPDNGYTF. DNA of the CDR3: TGTGCCAGTAGTATAAGTCTACCCGACAATGGCTACACCTTC.

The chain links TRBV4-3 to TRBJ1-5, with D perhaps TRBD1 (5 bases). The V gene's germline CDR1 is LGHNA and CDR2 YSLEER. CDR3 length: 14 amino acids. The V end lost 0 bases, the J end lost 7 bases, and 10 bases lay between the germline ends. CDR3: CASSQEAGYQPQHF. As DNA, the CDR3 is TGCGCCAGCAGCCAAGAGGCAGGGTACCAGCCCCAGCATTTT.